One and the same sample provided the 21 T cell receptor beta chains below, sequenced in a study of blood T cell repertoires in COVID-19. Data came from immunoSEQ multiplex PCR; TCRdb stores just in-frame clones and leaves some out. This sample has approximately 160,000 clones, with about four fifths found just once. The sequencing input was PBMCs or T cells enriched from blood (not recorded which). All receptors come from a woman aged 45-59 years in a cohort exposed to, infected with or recovered from COVID-19 (not recorded which).

The chain joins TRBV11-2 to TRBJ2-3; no firm D call. With 1 base removed from V and 7 bases from J, the gap between germline ends came to 9 bases. This CDR3 has 13 amino acids. CDR1 and CDR2 from the germline V gene are SGHAT and FQNNGV. The CDR3 region has the DNA TGTGCCAGCAGCTTAGGAGGAGATAATACGCAGTATTTT. As protein: CASSLGGDNTQYF. Combining the CDR3 with reference TRBV11-2 and TRBJ2-3 gives the whole variable domain EAGVAQSPRYKIIEKRQSVAFWCNPISGHATLYWYQQILGQGPKLLIQFQNNGVVDDSQLPKDRFSAERLKGVDSTLKIQPAKLEDSAVYLCASSLGGDNTQYFGPGTRLTVL.

CDR3 DNA: TGTGCCAGCAGCTTAGTGGCGGGGGCTAGCACAGATACGCAGTATTTT. Its protein product is CASSLVAGASTDTQYF. J is TRBJ2-3 and V is TRBV7-8; tentatively, D is TRBD2 (7 bases). V gave up 1 base and J gave up 0 bases, with 11 bases separating them. Germline values: CDR1 SGHVS, CDR2 FQNEAQ. CDR3 length equals 16 residues.

This chain links TRBV7-9 with TRBJ1-1, with a tentative D call TRBD1 (6 bases). Looked up from germline, CDR1 is SEHNR and CDR2 is FQNEAQ (reference sequence). The CDR3 totals 13 residues. V shed 2 bases and J shed 7 bases, with 11 bases lying between them. CDR3 nucleotides: TGTGCCAGCAGCTTAATACAGGGCCTTGAAGCTTTCTTT. Translating it yields CASSLIQGLEAFF.

The V gene is TRBV28, the J gene TRBJ2-5; no clear D. Trimming removed 2 bases from V and 7 bases from J, with 11 bases in between. The CDR3 sequence is 13 residues long. Germline-derived CDR1 and CDR2 are MDHEN and SYDVKM. The CDR3 sequence: CASSLTNRRTQYF. CDR3 in DNA: TGTGCCAGCAGTTTAACTAATCGTCGGACCCAGTACTTC. Variable domain in full (rest from reference TRBV28 and TRBJ2-5): DVKVTQSSRYLVKRTGEKVFLECVQDMDHENMFWYRQDPGLGLRLIYFSYDVKMKEKGDIPEGYSVSREKKERFSLILESASTNQTSMYLCASSLTNRRTQYFGPGTRLLVL.

The CDR3 DNA sequence: TGTGCCAGTAGTATCAGGAGGCCAGGTGGGAACACTGAAGCTTTCTTT. Translating gives CASSIRRPGGNTEAFF. The chain is built from TRBV19 and TRBJ1-1; D is unclear. The CDR3 totals 16 residues. Germline CDR1 reads LNHDA; CDR2 reads SQIVND (reference sequence). V was trimmed by 3 bases and J by 1 base, leaving 15 bases between them.

The V and J genes are TRBV2 and TRBJ2-7; 8 bases map to TRBD1. Trimming removed 6 bases from V and 5 bases from J; junction bases left unmatched: 6. The CDR3 spans 13 residues. Looked up from germline, CDR1 is SNHLY and CDR2 is FYNNEI. CDR3 sequence reads: CASSQDREDEQYF. CDR3 bases: TGTGCCAGCAGCCAGGACAGGGAGGACGAGCAGTACTTC.

This chain links TRBV7-6 with TRBJ2-5; D might be TRBD1 (6 bases). Deletions cut 4 bases from V and 5 bases from J, with 14 bases between. The CDR3 runs to 14 residues. Per the germline V gene, CDR1 is SGHVS and CDR2 is FNYEAQ. DNA of the CDR3: TGTGCCAGCAGCTCCGGGACATCTGGGGAGACCCAGTACTTC. Translated, it gives CASSSGTSGETQYF.

As concerns this clone: The junction and the germline gene differ at one end; a read error may be behind it. V and J are TRBV19 and TRBJ1-4; TRBD1 agrees at 8 bases. The CDR3 spans 17 residues. Germline loops: CDR1 LNHDA, CDR2 SQIVND (reference sequence). The CDR3 here is CASSIGDRPPTHEKLFF. Here the CDR3 DNA reads TGTGCCAGTAGTATAGGGGACAGGCCCCCAACTCATGAAAAACTGTTTTTT.

The rearrangement links TRBV7-2 to TRBJ2-3; 10 positions agree with TRBD1. CDR3 length equals 15 residues. The V segment lost 5 bases and the J segment 4 bases; nucleotides outside the gene matches: 6. Germline lookup yields CDR1 SGHTA and CDR2 FQGNSA. The CDR3 sequence is CASSMTGGASDTQYF. CDR3 DNA: TGTGCCAGCAGCATGACAGGGGGCGCATCAGATACGCAGTATTTT.

The CDR3 is CASSLWGGSYNEQFF. The CDR3 nucleotides are TGTGCCAGCAGTTTGTGGGGGGGATCCTACAATGAGCAGTTCTTC. This chain joins TRBV28 and TRBJ2-1; TRBD2 matches at 7 bases. V dropped 3 bases and J dropped 1; count of bases not matched to a gene: 3. Germline V gene data show CDR1 as MDHEN and CDR2 as SYDVKM. The CDR3 length is 15 residues.

The CDR3 coding sequence is TGTGCCAGCAGCATTTCCTTGGGAGGAGACTATGGCTACACCTTC. This sequence encodes CASSISLGGDYGYTF. The rearrangement links TRBV3-1 (or the pseudogene TRBV3-2) to TRBJ1-2; no firm D call. V lost 5 bases to trimming and J lost 3 bases, with 16 bases between them. There are 15 residues in the CDR3. Per the germline V gene, CDR1 is LGHDT and CDR2 is YNNKEL (reference sequence).

The CDR3 region has the DNA TGTGCCAGCAGTGAGTACGGGACTCCCTACGAGCAGTACTTC. This gives the protein CASSEYGTPYEQYF. The chain employs TRBV2 and TRBJ2-7, with D possibly TRBD2 on 6 matching bases. V lost 3 bases and J 2 bases, leaving 11 bases between the germline ends. The CDR3 is made up of 14 amino acids. Germline CDR1 and CDR2: SNHLY and FYNNEI. Full variable domain (outside the CDR3, taken from reference TRBV2 and TRBJ2-7): EPEVTQTPSHQVTQMGQEVILRCVPISNHLYFYWYRQILGQKVEFLVSFYNNEISEKSEIFDDQFSVERPDGSNFTLKIRSTKLEDSAMYFCASSEYGTPYEQYFGPGTRLTVT.

The V call is TRBV25-1, the J call TRBJ2-5; 8 bases match TRBD1. This CDR3 has 15 amino acids. With V trimmed by 5 bases and J by 5 bases, 10 bases remained unmatched. CDR1 and CDR2 from the germline V gene are MGHDK and SYGVNS. CDR3 sequence reads: CASSFLRGQGETQYF. As DNA, the CDR3 is TGTGCCAGCAGTTTCCTCAGGGGGCAGGGGGAGACCCAGTACTTC.

The chain couples TRBV30 to TRBJ1-2, with TRBD1 identical over 9 bases. Germline V gene lookup returns CDR1 GTSNPN and CDR2 SVGIG (reference sequence). The CDR3 is 17 amino acids. V lost 2 bases and J lost 3; bases outside the gene matches: 13. In nucleotides, the CDR3 is TGTGCCTGGAGTCCCGTACAGGGGGCAAGATTGGACTATGGCTACACCTTC. Translating it yields CAWSPVQGARLDYGYTF.

V is TRBV28 and J is TRBJ2-7; 9 positions agree with TRBD1. CDR3 length equals 17 residues. V gave up 1 base and J gave up 5 bases; unmatched junction bases: 12. CDR1 and CDR2 from the germline V gene are MDHEN and SYDVKM. This CDR3 reads CASSLFIGGQGSNEQYF. The CDR3 DNA is TGTGCCAGCAGTTTATTTATAGGGGGACAGGGTAGTAACGAGCAGTACTTC.

This chain links TRBV5-4 with TRBJ2-3; D may be TRBD2 (6 bases). Germline lookup yields CDR1 SGHNT and CDR2 YYREEE (reference sequence). CDR3 length equals 15 residues. V gave up 2 bases and J gave up 2 bases, with 12 bases separating them. The CDR3 DNA reads TGTGCCAGCAGCTTCCCGGGAGCTAACACAGATACGCAGTATTTT. It encodes CASSFPGANTDTQYF.

V is TRBV7-9 and J is TRBJ1-1; a weak D match, TRBD1 (6 bases). The CDR3 runs 16 residues. The V end was cut by 1 base, the J end by 1 base, with 13 bases between. The germline V gene encodes CDR1 SEHNR and CDR2 FQNEAQ (reference sequence). The CDR3 DNA sequence: TGTGCCAGCAGCTTAGTTCGCAGGGGCACGAACACTGAAGCTTTCTTT. Translating gives CASSLVRRGTNTEAFF.

Only one count was recorded for this clone. V usage is TRBV5-6 and J usage is TRBJ1-2, with 7 bases aligning to TRBD1. Per germline, CDR1 SGHDT and CDR2 YYEEEE. CDR3 length equals 15 residues. Losses at the gene ends were 4 bases for V and 2 bases for J; bases not matched to a gene: 8. The CDR3 spells CASSRRDRANYGYTF. CDR3 DNA sequence: TGTGCCAGCAGCCGCCGGGACAGAGCCAACTATGGCTACACCTTC.

This sequence joins TRBV10-2 and TRBJ2-7; 9 positions match TRBD1. The CDR3 totals 15 residues. V was clipped by 7 bases and J by 1 base; unmatched bases: 8. Germline CDR1 is WSHSY and CDR2 is SAAADI. Here the CDR3 DNA reads TGCGCCAGCACTATAGGGACAGGGCTTTCCTACGAGCAGTACTTC. As protein: CASTIGTGLSYEQYF.

This clone was found once. The chain couples TRBV2 to TRBJ2-5, with D possibly TRBD1 on 5 matching bases. CDR3 length: 13 residues. Germline lookup yields CDR1 SNHLY and CDR2 FYNNEI. The V and J ends lost 7 bases and 5 bases respectively, with 14 bases between them. For the CDR3, the DNA is TGTGCCAGCAAAGTACAGGTGGGGGAGACCCAGTACTTC. This translates into CASKVQVGETQYF.

The V call is TRBV30, the J call TRBJ1-6; 8 nucleotides match TRBD1. From germline, CDR1 is GTSNPN and CDR2 SVGIG (reference sequence). Trimming at V came to 5 bases and at J to 8 bases, leaving 5 bases not matched to a gene. There are 13 residues in the CDR3. CDR3 protein: CAWAMDRDSPLHF. The CDR3 DNA sequence: TGTGCCTGGGCGATGGACAGGGATTCACCCCTCCACTTT.